This paragraph covers one T cell receptor beta chain sequence. The CDR3 extends over 11 amino acids. V shed 10 bases and J shed 4 bases, with 9 bases lying between them. Germline V gene data show CDR1 as LNHDA and CDR2 as SQIVND (reference sequence). Sequenced by immunoSEQ multiplex PCR; TCRdb stores in-frame clones only, minus some. The data contain around 120,000 clones, less than 80% of them singletons. The data derive from a study of blood T cell repertoires in COVID-19. Whole-study context: Researchers got acute and convalescent COVID-19 samples from the United States, Italy and Spain.

J is TRBJ2-3 and V is TRBV19, with unresolved D. This clonotype was obtained from a man between 65 and 85 years old with active or convalescent COVID-19. Sequencing input: peripheral blood. The CDR3 coding sequence is TGTGCCACTAAGAGAGCAGATACGCAGTATTTT. Encoded protein: CATKRADTQYF. Full variable domain (rest looked up from reference TRBV19 and TRBJ2-3): DGGITQSPKYLFRKEGQNVTLSCEQNLNHDAMYWYRQDPGQGLRLIYYSQIVNDFQKGDIAEGYSVSREKKESFPLTVTSAQKNPTAFYLCATKRADTQYFGPGTRLTVL.